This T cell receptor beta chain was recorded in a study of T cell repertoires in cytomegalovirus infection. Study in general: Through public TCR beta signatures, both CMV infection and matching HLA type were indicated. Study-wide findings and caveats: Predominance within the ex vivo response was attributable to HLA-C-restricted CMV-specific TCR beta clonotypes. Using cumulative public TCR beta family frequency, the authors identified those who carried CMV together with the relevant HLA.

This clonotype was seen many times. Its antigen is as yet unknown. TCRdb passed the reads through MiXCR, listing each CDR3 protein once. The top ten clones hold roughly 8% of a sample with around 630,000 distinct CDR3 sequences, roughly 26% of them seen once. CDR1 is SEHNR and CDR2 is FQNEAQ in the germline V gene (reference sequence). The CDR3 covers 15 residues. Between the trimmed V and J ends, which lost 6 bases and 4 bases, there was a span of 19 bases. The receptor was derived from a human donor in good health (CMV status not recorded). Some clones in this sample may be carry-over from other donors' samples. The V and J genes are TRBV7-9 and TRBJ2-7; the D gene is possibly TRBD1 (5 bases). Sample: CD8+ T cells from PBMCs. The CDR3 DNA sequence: TGTGCCAGCAGGATCAGGGTAATTCCCCCTTACGAGCAGTACGTC. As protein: CASRIRVIPPYEQYV.